The text below deals with one TCR beta chain. Its antigen is currently not known. The record has no base qualities; no much larger clone is one base away. The source of the sample is a study of T cells in Graves' hyperthyroidism and ophthalmopathy (dated by TCRdb to the late 2010s). In terms of the full investigation: Peripheral blood was sampled at the time of initial diagnosis, prior to any treatment. To identify distinguishing TCR V-J signatures, a discovery cohort of 100 patients was used, comprising 43 with Graves' ophthalmopathy and 57 with stable Graves' hyperthyroidism. Whether ophthalmopathy could be predicted prospectively was tested in an independent validation cohort made up of roughly 19 hyperthyroidism patients plus 17 patients who later progressed to ophthalmopathy. For training and testing, the 100 or so patients in the discovery cohort were randomly divided in a 7:3 ratio. The study also compared thyroid tissue and blood T-cell repertoires from about six Graves' hyperthyroidism patients. After sampling, hyperthyroidism patients received methimazole starting at 30 mg daily, and ophthalmopathy patients received high-dose intravenous methylprednisolone. According to the paper, TCR Vbeta CDR3 sequencing was carried out on roughly 130 peripheral blood samples, which came from some 41 ophthalmopathy, some 73 hyperthyroidism and approximately 17 progressor patients.

The TCR beta CDR3 regions were amplified from the RNA transcripts. The first round of RT-PCR for the TCR CDR3 was performed with the HTBI primer set and the Qiagen OneStep RT-PCR kit. Libraries were constructed in a second round of multiplex PCR, after which size selection and purification were performed. The libraries were sequenced on an Illumina HiSeq2000 using paired-end 100 bp reads. The study's processing was this. Raw data were processed with SOAPnuke, discarding reads with adapters, uncalled bases, mean Phred below 15, or no exact constant-primer or identifier match. COPE v1.2.5 was used to merge high-quality paired reads, and clonotypes were defined as unique nucleotide sequences. Clonotypes were aligned to IMGT TRBV, TRBD and TRBJ reference segments using MiTCR v1.1. Only V-J combinations with frequency above 0.0001, covering 99% to 99.2% of repertoires, were analysed. The TCS score was defined as the ratio of F50 (clonal expansion) to E x V (chaos), calculated using BLOSUM62-based TCRdist between CDR3 peptides within each V-J. Welch's t-statistics and random forest reduced roughly 500 V-J features to roughly 13, which were used in a naive Bayes classifier (R e1071). In TCRdb, the public reads were trimmed at Q25 with fastp and aligned with MiXCR, with productive beta chains retained. Each entry is one CDR3 protein sequence, shown with its most common DNA and genes. The V and J calls shown here were made by TCRdb, not taken from the authors' results. This sample has 500,000 to 600,000 distinct CDR3 sequences in its table, and around 15% of those were observed once. Under 20% of the sample goes to the ten largest clones.

The V and J ends are trimmed by 5 bases and 0 bases, leaving 13 bases between them. The CDR1 and CDR2 encoded by the germline V gene are MNHEY and SVGEGT. The CDR3 measures 15 amino acids from cysteine to phenylalanine. Only the CDR3 portion is preserved as DNA: 45 bases, with reading frame beginning at the first base. General conclusions and limits of the study: Most expanded thyroid clonotypes (frequency above 0.001) were also detected in blood, suggesting blood repertoires may reflect thyroid immune responses. No statistical method was used to set the sample size in advance, and investigators knew the group allocation. A 13 V-J signature model separated ophthalmopathy from stable hyperthyroidism, with nearly 90% sensitivity and 81.08% specificity in cross-validation and 80%/75% in testing. In validation, progression to ophthalmopathy was predicted by the model with 70.59% sensitivity and 72% to 85% specificity, a median of approximately 7.1 months before onset.

A patient counted as having stable Graves' hyperthyroidism if no progression to ophthalmopathy occurred over 18 months of follow-up. Hyperthyroidism patients were newly diagnosed, with disease duration under 2 months, and aged 18 to 65 years. Any patient with an uncontrolled infection, another autoimmune disease, pregnancy or lactation was excluded. Clinical symptoms, serum thyroxine and TRAb, thyroid ultrasound, and orbital computed tomography formed the basis for the diagnoses. PBMCs were separated from 8 to 10 ml of fresh peripheral blood using Ficoll-Paque density gradient centrifugation. Total RNA was extracted using Trizol reagent, and RNA quality was assessed on an Agilent 2100 Bioanalyzer.

Sequencing was performed on blood. The sequence derives from a woman aged 18-29 years with Graves' hyperthyroidism. The sequence links TRBV6-2 or TRBV6-3 to TRBJ1-1; the D gene is not confidently resolved. The CDR3 here reads CASSTRPLMNTEAFF. The nucleotides are TGTGCCAGCAGTACCCGACCGCTAATGAACACTGAAGCTTTCTTT.